These 22 T cell receptor beta chains share one sample of origin, sequenced in a study of blood T cell repertoires in COVID-19. Libraries were prepared by immunoSEQ multiplex PCR; TCRdb keeps only in-frame clonotypes and omits some of them. The data contain about 300,000 clones, about 89% of them singletons. Sequencing input: peripheral blood. The receptors here all came from a woman between 25 and 40 years old with COVID-19, enrolled during active disease.

V usage is TRBV27 and J usage is TRBJ1-6; D might be TRBD1 (5 bases). Germline lookup yields CDR1 MNHEY and CDR2 SMNVEV (reference sequence). There are 18 residues in the CDR3. Trimming cost V 6 bases and J 10 bases, with 28 bases left between them. The CDR3 is CASSWGDPDGVSNSPLHF. In DNA, the CDR3 is TGTGCCAGCAGCTGGGGGGACCCAGACGGAGTTAGTAACTCACCCCTCCACTTT.

This clone was seen just once. The chain employs TRBV5-4 and TRBJ1-1; D may be TRBD1 (6 bases). CDR1 is SGHNT and CDR2 is YYREEE in the germline V gene (reference sequence). V lost 0 bases and J lost 2, with 14 bases in between. This CDR3 spans 16 amino acids. The chain's CDR3 is CASSLAGGPGNTEAFF. The CDR3 DNA sequence: TGTGCCAGCAGCTTGGCGGGGGGGCCAGGAAACACTGAAGCTTTCTTT.

The V and J genes are TRBV18 and TRBJ1-5, with a tentative D call TRBD1 (6 bases). The CDR3 contains 15 residues. The V gene lost 2 bases and the J gene lost 7 bases, with 15 bases spanning the gap. In germline, CDR1 is KGHSH, CDR2 LQKENI. The CDR3 loop reads CASSPNQGPGQPQHF. The CDR3 nucleotides read TGTGCCAGCTCACCAAACCAGGGGCCCGGGCAGCCCCAGCATTTT.

The V call is TRBV5-5, the J call TRBJ2-7, with D possibly matching TRBD1 (6 bases). The V end lost 5 bases, the J end lost 3 bases, and 18 bases lay between the germline ends. The CDR3 is 15 amino acids. The V gene's germline CDR1 is SGHKS and CDR2 YYEKEE (reference sequence). CDR3 nucleotides: TGTGCCAGCAGTACTACGACAGGAGAGGTCTACGAGCAGTACTTC. Amino acid sequence: CASSTTTGEVYEQYF. Supplemented by reference TRBV5-5 and TRBJ2-7, the full variable domain reads DAGVTQSPTHLIKTRGQQVTLRCSPISGHKSVSWYQQVLGQGPQFIFQYYEKEERGRGNFPDRFSARQFPNYSSELNVNALLLGDSALYLCASSTTTGEVYEQYFGPGTRLTVT.

The chain uses TRBV18 and TRBJ2-5; no firm D call. Germline assignment: CDR1 KGHSH and CDR2 LQKENI. V shed 4 bases and J shed 1 base, with 10 bases lying between them. The CDR3 covers 14 residues. The CDR3 reads CASSHKEFQETQYF. Here the CDR3 DNA reads TGTGCCAGCTCACATAAGGAGTTCCAAGAGACCCAGTACTTC. Combining the CDR3 with reference TRBV18 and TRBJ2-5 gives the whole variable domain NAGVMQNPRHLVRRRGQEARLRCSPMKGHSHVYWYRQLPEEGLKFMVYLQKENIIDESGMPKERFSAEFPKEGPSILRIQQVVRGDSAAYFCASSHKEFQETQYFGPGTRLLVL.

The chain is built from TRBV29-1 and TRBJ1-5; D perhaps matches TRBD1 (5 bases). The ends were cut back, 8 bases at V and 2 bases at J, with 19 bases in the middle. This CDR3 is built from 15 residues. In germline, CDR1 is SQVTM, CDR2 ANQGSEA. CDR3 DNA sequence: TGCAGCCACCCCATAACGGGAGGGGGCAATCAGCCCCAGCATTTT. Its translation: CSHPITGGGNQPQHF. The complete variable domain, with remaining parts taken from reference TRBV29-1 and TRBJ1-5, reads SAVISQKPSRDICQRGTSLTIQCQVDSQVTMMFWYRQQPGQSLTLIATANQGSEATYESGFVIDKFPISRPNLTFSTLTVSNMSPEDSSIYLCSHPITGGGNQPQHFGDGTRLSIL.

The chain is built from TRBV7-9 and TRBJ1-1; a weak D match, TRBD1 (5 bases). V dropped 5 bases and J dropped 1 base, with 8 bases sitting between them. Per germline, CDR1 SEHNR and CDR2 FQNEAQ (reference sequence). The CDR3 extends over 13 amino acids. This chain's CDR3 is CASSLQENTEAFF. Written as DNA, the CDR3 is TGTGCCAGCAGCCTACAGGAGAACACTGAAGCTTTCTTT.

The CDR3 bases are TGTGCCAGCAGTTTCGACAAGAATGAAAAACTGTTTTTT. Its protein is CASSFDKNEKLFF. J is TRBJ1-4 and V is TRBV28, with no clear D. Trimming left V 3 bases short and J 5 bases short, with 7 bases between. The germline V gene encodes CDR1 MDHEN and CDR2 SYDVKM. The CDR3 is 13 residues long. Supplemented by reference TRBV28 and TRBJ1-4, the full variable domain reads DVKVTQSSRYLVKRTGEKVFLECVQDMDHENMFWYRQDPGLGLRLIYFSYDVKMKEKGDIPEGYSVSREKKERFSLILESASTNQTSMYLCASSFDKNEKLFFGSGTQLSVL.

This clone appeared a single time. The chain joins TRBV5-6 to TRBJ2-2; 8 nucleotides line up with TRBD1. The CDR3 runs 17 residues. V dropped 4 bases and J dropped 1; count of bases not matched to a gene: 9. Germline V lookup: CDR1 SGHDT, CDR2 YYEEEE. DNA for the CDR3: TGTGCCAGCAGCCCCTCCGGGACAGGTTGGAACACCGGGGAGCTGTTTTTT. Translated: CASSPSGTGWNTGELFF.

This chain links TRBV5-1 with TRBJ2-5; 7 bases are shared with TRBD1. Per germline, CDR1 SGHRS and CDR2 YFSETQ. V lost 3 bases, J lost 7 bases, and 12 bases stayed unmatched. This CDR3 comprises 15 residues. The CDR3 is CASSWQQGSQGTQYF. DNA of the CDR3: TGCGCCAGCAGCTGGCAACAGGGGTCTCAGGGGACCCAGTACTTC.

This clone occurred once. J is TRBJ2-1 and V is TRBV5-6, with D perhaps matching TRBD1 (6 bases). This CDR3 is 14 amino acids long. Germline V gene lookup returns CDR1 SGHDT and CDR2 YYEEEE. V gave up 4 bases and J gave up 4 bases, with 12 bases separating them. CDR3 nucleotides: TGTGCCAGCAGCGTGACAGGCTTATACAATGAGCAGTTCTTC. Residues: CASSVTGLYNEQFF.

This clone has a single count. This chain's CDR3 is CASSENSNEAFF. CDR3 in DNA: TGTGCCAGCAGTGAAAACAGCAATGAAGCTTTCTTT. The chain is built from TRBV2 and TRBJ1-1; D is ambiguous. V lost 2 bases to trimming and J lost 7 bases, with 8 bases between them. The germline CDR1 and CDR2 sequences are SNHLY and FYNNEI. The CDR3 covers 12 residues.

The V gene is TRBV27, the J gene TRBJ1-5; 7 bases fit TRBD1. CDR1 and CDR2 (germline): MNHEY, SMNVEV (reference sequence). The CDR3 is 12 residues long. Trimming took 10 bases from V and 3 from J; bases not matched to a gene: 3. DNA for the CDR3: TGTGCCAAAACAGGGGCCAATCAGCCCCAGCATTTT. Protein product: CAKTGANQPQHF.

V is TRBV10-1 and J is TRBJ2-2; the D gene is possibly TRBD2 (6 bases). V dropped 5 bases and J dropped 6 bases, with 7 bases sitting between them. This CDR3 region has 12 residues. CDR1 is WNHNN and CDR2 is SYGVQD in the germline V gene (reference sequence). The CDR3 loop is CASSRRAGELFF. The DNA of the CDR3 is TGCGCCAGCAGTCGGAGGGCCGGGGAGCTGTTTTTT.

This chain connects TRBV5-1 to TRBJ1-1, with 11 bases that match TRBD1. With V trimmed by 0 bases and J by 5 bases, 9 bases remained unmatched. Germline-derived CDR1 and CDR2 are SGHRS and YFSETQ. The CDR3 totals 17 residues. This chain's CDR3 is CASSLVGTGGMGTEAFF. In DNA, the CDR3 is TGCGCCAGCAGCTTGGTCGGGACAGGGGGAATGGGGACTGAAGCTTTCTTT.

The chain couples TRBV6-1 to TRBJ2-1; 9 bases line up with TRBD1. CDR1 is MNHNS, CDR2 SASEGT, per germline. This CDR3 has 13 amino acids. Germline trimming cut 2 bases from V and 15 bases from J; bases unmatched to any gene: 8. CDR3 protein: CASSENPGQGGFF. DNA of the CDR3: TGTGCCAGCAGTGAAAATCCGGGACAGGGAGGGTTCTTC.

The chain recombines TRBV30 with TRBJ1-2, with 8 bases lining up with TRBD1. V was pared by 2 bases and J by 4 bases, with 6 bases of the junction left unmatched. Looked up from germline, CDR1 is GTSNPN and CDR2 is SVGIG (reference sequence). This CDR3 contains 14 residues. This CDR3 is CAWSLGQGRYGYTF. The CDR3 DNA reads as TGTGCCTGGAGTTTAGGACAGGGACGCTATGGCTACACCTTC.

This clone was detected only once. V is TRBV7-2 and J is TRBJ2-1; weak D call: TRBD1 (5 bases). In germline, CDR1 is SGHTA, CDR2 FQGNSA. Trimming stripped 1 base from V and 2 bases from J, with 6 bases between. CDR3 size: 14 residues. The CDR3 DNA reads as TGTGCCAGCAGCTTAGGGGGCACCTACAATGAGCAGTTCTTC. Encoded protein: CASSLGGTYNEQFF.

The rearrangement uses TRBV29-1 and TRBJ1-1; 9 bases align to TRBD1. V lost 4 bases and J lost 2; bases outside the gene matches: 2. The CDR3 runs to 13 residues. CDR1 is SQVTM and CDR2 is ANQGSEA in the germline V gene. DNA for the CDR3: TGCAGCGTTGGACAGGGGGTTAACACTGAAGCTTTCTTT. Translating gives CSVGQGVNTEAFF.

The chain is built from TRBV12-3 or TRBV12-4 and TRBJ2-1; D unresolved. Trimming cost V 6 bases and J 6 bases, with 9 bases left between them. The CDR3 is 12 amino acids. CDR3 sequence: CASSRLVNEQFF. CDR3 DNA sequence: TGTGCCAGCAGCCGCCTAGTCAATGAGCAGTTCTTC.

The rearrangement links TRBV5-4 to TRBJ2-7; possibly TRBD2 for D (6 bases). The CDR3 runs 15 residues. Germline-derived CDR1 and CDR2 are SGHNT and YYREEE (reference sequence). Trimming shortened V by 0 bases and J by 4 bases, and 14 bases separated the two germline ends. The CDR3 loop is CASSLGWQTSYEQYF. The CDR3 nucleotides read TGTGCCAGCAGCTTGGGTTGGCAGACTAGTTACGAGCAGTACTTC.

The rearrangement joins TRBV2 to TRBJ1-4; TRBD1 is a possible D gene (5 bases). CDR3 length equals 11 residues. Germline CDR1 and CDR2: SNHLY and FYNNEI. With 8 bases removed from V and 8 bases from J, the gap between germline ends came to 9 bases. The CDR3 nucleotides are TGTGCCAGCTCTGGGGGGGAAAAACTGTTTTTT. Translated: CASSGGEKLFF.